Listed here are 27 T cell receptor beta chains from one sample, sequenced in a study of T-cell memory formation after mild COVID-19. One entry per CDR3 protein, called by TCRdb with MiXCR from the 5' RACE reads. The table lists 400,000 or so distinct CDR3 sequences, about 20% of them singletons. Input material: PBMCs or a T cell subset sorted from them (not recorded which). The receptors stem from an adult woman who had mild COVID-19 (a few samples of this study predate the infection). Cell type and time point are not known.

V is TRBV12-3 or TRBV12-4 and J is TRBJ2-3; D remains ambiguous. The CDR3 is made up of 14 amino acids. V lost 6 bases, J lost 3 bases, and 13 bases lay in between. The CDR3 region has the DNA TGTGCCAGCAGCGCGAGGCCCAGGACAGATACGCAGTATTTT. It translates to CASSARPRTDTQYF.

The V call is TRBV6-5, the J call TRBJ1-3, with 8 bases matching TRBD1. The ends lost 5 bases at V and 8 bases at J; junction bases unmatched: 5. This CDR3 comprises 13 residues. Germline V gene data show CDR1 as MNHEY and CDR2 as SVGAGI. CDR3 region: CASSRQGLDTIYF. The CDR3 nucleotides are TGTGCCAGCAGTCGACAGGGGTTGGACACCATATATTTT.

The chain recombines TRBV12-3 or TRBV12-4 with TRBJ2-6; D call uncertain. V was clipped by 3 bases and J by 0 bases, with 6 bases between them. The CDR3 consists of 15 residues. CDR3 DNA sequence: TGTGCCAGCAGTTTGGTCCTCTCTGGGGCCAACGTCCTGACTTTC. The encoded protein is CASSLVLSGANVLTF.

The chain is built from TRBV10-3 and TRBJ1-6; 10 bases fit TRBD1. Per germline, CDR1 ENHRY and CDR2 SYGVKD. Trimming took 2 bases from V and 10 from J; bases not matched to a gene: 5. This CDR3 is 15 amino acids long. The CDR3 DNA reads TGTGCCATCAGTGAGGGGACAGGGGTTTGGTCACCCCTCCACTTT. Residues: CAISEGTGVWSPLHF.

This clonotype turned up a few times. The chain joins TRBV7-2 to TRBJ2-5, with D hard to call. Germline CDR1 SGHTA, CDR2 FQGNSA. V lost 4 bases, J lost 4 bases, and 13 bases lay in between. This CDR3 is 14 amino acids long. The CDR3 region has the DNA TGTGCCAGCAGCTCCCGGCCCCGAGGAGAGACCCAGTACTTC. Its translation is CASSSRPRGETQYF.

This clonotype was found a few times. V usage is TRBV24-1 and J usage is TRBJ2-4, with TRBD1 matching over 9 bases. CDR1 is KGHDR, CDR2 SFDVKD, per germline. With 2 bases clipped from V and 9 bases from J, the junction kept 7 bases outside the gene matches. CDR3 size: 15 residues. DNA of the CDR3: TGTGCCACCAGTGATTCGGGGACAGGGAGACGCATTCAGTACTTC. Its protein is CATSDSGTGRRIQYF.

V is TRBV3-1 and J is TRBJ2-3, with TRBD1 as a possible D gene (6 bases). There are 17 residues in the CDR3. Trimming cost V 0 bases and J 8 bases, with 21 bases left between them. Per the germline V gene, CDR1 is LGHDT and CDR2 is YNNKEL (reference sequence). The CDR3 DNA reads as TGTGCCAGCAGCCAAGACGTTCCAGGGGCACCCCAGGGTACGCAGTATTTT. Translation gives CASSQDVPGAPQGTQYF.

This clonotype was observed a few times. The CDR3 spells CASNLGSPNTEAFF. The CDR3, as DNA: TGTGCCAGCAACCTGGGTTCCCCTAACACTGAAGCTTTCTTT. The chain recombines TRBV6-2 or TRBV6-3 with TRBJ1-1, with D hard to call. The CDR3 has 14 amino acids. V was pared by 7 bases and J by 2 bases, with 14 bases between. Per the germline V gene, CDR1 is MNHEY and CDR2 is SVGEGT.

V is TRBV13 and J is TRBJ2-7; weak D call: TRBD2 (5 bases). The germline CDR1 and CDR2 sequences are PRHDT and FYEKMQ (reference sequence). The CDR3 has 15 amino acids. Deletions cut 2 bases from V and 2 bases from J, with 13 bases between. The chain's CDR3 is CASSLSEGRTYEQYF. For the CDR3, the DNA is TGTGCCAGCAGCTTATCTGAGGGTAGGACCTACGAGCAGTACTTC.

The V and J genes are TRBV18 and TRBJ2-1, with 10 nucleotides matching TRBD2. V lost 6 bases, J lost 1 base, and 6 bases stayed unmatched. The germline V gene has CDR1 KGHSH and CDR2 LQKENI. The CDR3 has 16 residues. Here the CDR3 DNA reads TGTGCCAGCTCCCAAAGAGCGGGAGGGTCCTACAATGAGCAGTTCTTC. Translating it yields CASSQRAGGSYNEQFF.

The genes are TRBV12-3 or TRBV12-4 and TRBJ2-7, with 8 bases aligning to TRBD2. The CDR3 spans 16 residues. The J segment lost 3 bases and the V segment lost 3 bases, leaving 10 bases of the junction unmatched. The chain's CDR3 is CASSFVPSGSFYEQYF. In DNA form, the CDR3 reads TGTGCCAGCAGTTTTGTTCCGAGCGGGAGTTTCTACGAGCAGTACTTC.

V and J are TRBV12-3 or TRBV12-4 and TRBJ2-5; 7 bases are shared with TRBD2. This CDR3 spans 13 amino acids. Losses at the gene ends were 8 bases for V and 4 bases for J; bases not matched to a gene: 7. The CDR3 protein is CASGTGGRETQYF. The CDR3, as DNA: TGTGCCAGCGGGACGGGGGGTCGAGAGACCCAGTACTTC.

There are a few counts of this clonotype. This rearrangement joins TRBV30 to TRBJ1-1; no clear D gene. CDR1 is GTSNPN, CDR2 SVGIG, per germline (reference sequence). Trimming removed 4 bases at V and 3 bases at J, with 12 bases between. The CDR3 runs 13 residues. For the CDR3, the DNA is TGTGCCTGGACCCCTTCCTTTTACACTGAAGCTTTCTTT. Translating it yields CAWTPSFYTEAFF.

The DNA for the CDR3 is TGTGCCAGCAGCCTTCCGGGCCGAAATTCACCCCTCCACTTT. Its protein is CASSLPGRNSPLHF. V and J are TRBV5-6 and TRBJ1-6; D unclear. V was shortened by 4 bases and J by 7 bases, with 12 bases between the two germline ends. The germline V gene encodes CDR1 SGHDT and CDR2 YYEEEE. This CDR3 is built from 14 residues.

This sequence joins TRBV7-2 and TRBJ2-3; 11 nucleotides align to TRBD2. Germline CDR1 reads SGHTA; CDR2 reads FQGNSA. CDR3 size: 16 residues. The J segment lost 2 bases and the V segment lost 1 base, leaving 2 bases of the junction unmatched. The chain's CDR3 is CASSLGGLADTDTQYF. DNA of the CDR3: TGTGCCAGCAGCTTAGGGGGACTAGCGGACACAGATACGCAGTATTTT.

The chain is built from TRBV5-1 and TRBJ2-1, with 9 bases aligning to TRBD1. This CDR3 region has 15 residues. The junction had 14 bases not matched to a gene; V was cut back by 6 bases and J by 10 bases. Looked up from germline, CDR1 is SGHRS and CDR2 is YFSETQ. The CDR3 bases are TGCGCCAGCACCCCAGACAGGGGGGTAGGAGGGGAGCAGTTCTTC. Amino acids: CASTPDRGVGGEQFF.

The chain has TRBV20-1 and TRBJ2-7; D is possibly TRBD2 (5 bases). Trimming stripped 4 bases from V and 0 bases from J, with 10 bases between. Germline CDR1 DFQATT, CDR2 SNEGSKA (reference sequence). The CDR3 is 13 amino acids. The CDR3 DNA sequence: TGCAGTGCTAAAGGAGGCGACTCCTACGAGCAGTACTTC. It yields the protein CSAKGGDSYEQYF.

In DNA, the CDR3 is TGCAGCGTTGATTTGTGGCCAGGAGGTTCGGAGACCCAGTACTTC. This sequence encodes CSVDLWPGGSETQYF. The chain couples TRBV29-1 to TRBJ2-5; D possibly corresponds to TRBD2 (5 bases). The CDR3 length is 15 residues. CDR1 and CDR2 (germline): SQVTM, ANQGSEA. V lost 3 bases and J 5 bases, leaving 19 bases between the germline ends.

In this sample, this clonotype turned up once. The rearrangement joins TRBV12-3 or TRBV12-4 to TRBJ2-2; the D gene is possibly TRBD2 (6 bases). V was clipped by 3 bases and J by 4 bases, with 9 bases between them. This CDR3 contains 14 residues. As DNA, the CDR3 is TGTGCCAGCAGTTTTGGGGGGACCACCGGGGAGCTGTTTTTT. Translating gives CASSFGGTTGELFF.

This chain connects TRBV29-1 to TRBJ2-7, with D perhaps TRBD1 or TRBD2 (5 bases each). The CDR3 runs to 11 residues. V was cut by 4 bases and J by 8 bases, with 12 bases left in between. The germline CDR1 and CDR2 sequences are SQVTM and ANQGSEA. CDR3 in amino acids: CSVAVEGQQYF. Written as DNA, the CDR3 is TGCAGCGTTGCCGTCGAGGGACAGCAGTACTTC.

The CDR3 spells CASSFLQRGTDTQYF. CDR3 DNA: TGTGCCAGCAGTTTTTTACAGCGGGGAACAGATACGCAGTATTTT. The rearrangement uses TRBV12-3 or TRBV12-4 and TRBJ2-3, with 7 bases that match TRBD2. Trimming cost V 3 bases and J 3 bases; bases outside gene matches: 6. The CDR3 spans 15 residues.

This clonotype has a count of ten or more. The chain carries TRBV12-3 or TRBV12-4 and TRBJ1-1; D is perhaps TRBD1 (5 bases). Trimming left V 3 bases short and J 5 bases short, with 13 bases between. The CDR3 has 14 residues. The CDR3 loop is CASSFRGEGTEAFF. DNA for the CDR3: TGTGCCAGCAGTTTCCGGGGGGAGGGTACTGAAGCTTTCTTT.

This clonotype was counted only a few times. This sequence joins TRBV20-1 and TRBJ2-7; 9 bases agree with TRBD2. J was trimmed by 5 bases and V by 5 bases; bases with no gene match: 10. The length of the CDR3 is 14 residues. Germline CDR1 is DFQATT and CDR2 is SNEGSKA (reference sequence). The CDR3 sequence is CSAHTSGRLNEQYF. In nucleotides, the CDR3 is TGCAGTGCTCACACCAGCGGGAGGCTCAACGAGCAGTACTTC.

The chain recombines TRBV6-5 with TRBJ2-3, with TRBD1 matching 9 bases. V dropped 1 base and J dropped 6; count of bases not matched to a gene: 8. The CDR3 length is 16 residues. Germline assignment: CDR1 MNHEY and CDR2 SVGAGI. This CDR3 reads CASSYWTGDLPDTQYF. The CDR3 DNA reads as TGTGCCAGCAGTTACTGGACAGGGGATCTTCCGGATACGCAGTATTTT.

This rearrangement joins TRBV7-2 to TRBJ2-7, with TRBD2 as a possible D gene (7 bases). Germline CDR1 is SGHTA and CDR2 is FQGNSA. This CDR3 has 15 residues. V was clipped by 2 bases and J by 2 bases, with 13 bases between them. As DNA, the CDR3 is TGTGCCAGCAGCTTAAGGCGGGGGCCGACCTACGAGCAGTACTTC. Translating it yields CASSLRRGPTYEQYF. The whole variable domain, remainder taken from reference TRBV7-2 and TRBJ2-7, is GAGVSQSPSNKVTEKGKDVELRCDPISGHTALYWYRQSLGQGLEFLIYFQGNSAPDKSGLPSDRFSAERTGGSVSTLTIQRTQQEDSAVYLCASSLRRGPTYEQYFGPGTRLTVT.

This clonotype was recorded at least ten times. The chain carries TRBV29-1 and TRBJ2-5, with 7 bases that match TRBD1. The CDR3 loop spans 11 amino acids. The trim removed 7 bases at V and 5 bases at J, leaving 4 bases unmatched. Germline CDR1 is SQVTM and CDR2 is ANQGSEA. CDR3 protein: CSARGTETQYF. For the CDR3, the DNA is TGCAGCGCCAGGGGGACGGAGACCCAGTACTTC.

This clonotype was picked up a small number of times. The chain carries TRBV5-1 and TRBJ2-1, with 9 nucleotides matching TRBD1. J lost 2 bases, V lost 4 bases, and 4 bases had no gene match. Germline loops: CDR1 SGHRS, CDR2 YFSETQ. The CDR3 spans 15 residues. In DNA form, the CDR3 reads TGCGCCAGCAGCCCCCGGACAGGGGCCTACAATGAGCAGTTCTTC. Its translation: CASSPRTGAYNEQFF.